This is a list of T cell receptor beta chains from one sample in a study of cytomegalovirus exposure and HLA in healthy donors. Measured with immunoSEQ multiplex PCR; TCRdb has only the in-frame clones, and not every one. The sample contains hundreds of thousands of clones, approximately 90% of which appear only once. Sequences were obtained from PBMCs. The origin of the receptors is a woman between 18 and 29 years old in good health and CMV-seronegative. Each CDR3 is given without its conserved first and last residue. Fields, in order: CDR3 protein, J gene, V gene.

cdr3_aa: ASSILAGGYGYT
j_call: TRBJ1-2
v_call: TRBV19

cdr3_aa: ASSLGQIRTGSPYEQY
j_call: TRBJ2-7
v_call: TRBV7-2

cdr3_aa: ASSFLPPGLAGGTDTQY
j_call: TRBJ2-3
v_call: TRBV5-1

cdr3_aa: ASSLVPGMVQPQH
j_call: TRBJ1-5
v_call: TRBV5-5

cdr3_aa: ASSIPGTGNSPLH
j_call: TRBJ1-6
v_call: TRBV6-6

cdr3_aa: ASAGLASRQETQY
j_call: TRBJ2-5
v_call: TRBV6-1

cdr3_aa: ASSHSYNEQF
j_call: TRBJ2-1
v_call: TRBV27

cdr3_aa: ASSLTNYGYT
j_call: TRBJ1-2
v_call: TRBV28

cdr3_aa: ASSITAGGPGELF
j_call: TRBJ2-2
v_call: TRBV28

cdr3_aa: ASPSGAETQY
j_call: TRBJ2-5
v_call: TRBV2

cdr3_aa: ASSARTGEVDEQY
j_call: TRBJ2-7
v_call: TRBV6-1

cdr3_aa: ASSSSGTGRATEAF
j_call: TRBJ1-1
v_call: TRBV4-1

cdr3_aa: AIRTGQGTYEQY
j_call: TRBJ2-7
v_call: TRBV10-3

cdr3_aa: ASSYQGVTDTQY
j_call: TRBJ2-3
v_call: TRBV6-5

cdr3_aa: ASSPPTSSGRAKNIQY
j_call: TRBJ2-4
v_call: TRBV7-2

cdr3_aa: ASSHGTGEVYEQY
j_call: TRBJ2-7
v_call: TRBV4-1

cdr3_aa: ASSFASGAYYEQY
j_call: TRBJ2-7
v_call: TRBV7-6

cdr3_aa: ASGGHSYNEQF
j_call: TRBJ2-1
v_call: TRBV28

cdr3_aa: ASSLTGLYGYT
j_call: TRBJ1-2
v_call: TRBV6-1

cdr3_aa: ASSPRGGLSYEQY
j_call: TRBJ2-7
v_call: TRBV9

cdr3_aa: ASSSPGQGGDTQY
j_call: TRBJ2-3
v_call: TRBV28

cdr3_aa: ASRPGQGILYEQY
j_call: TRBJ2-7
v_call: TRBV28

cdr3_aa: ASSPGQGVDEQY
j_call: TRBJ2-7
v_call: TRBV7-6

cdr3_aa: ASSYLERKWADTQY
j_call: TRBJ2-3
v_call: TRBV14

cdr3_aa: ASSQDVLRIAVREETQY
j_call: TRBJ2-5
v_call: TRBV4-2

cdr3_aa: ASSPVSGGAGNEQF
j_call: TRBJ2-1
v_call: TRBV11-2

cdr3_aa: ASATGTVSDGYT
j_call: TRBJ1-2
v_call: TRBV6-1

cdr3_aa: ASSFAPGAQYNEQF
j_call: TRBJ2-1
v_call: TRBV5-1

cdr3_aa: ASSLDPGLNTEAF
j_call: TRBJ1-1
v_call: TRBV11-2

cdr3_aa: ASSSTKPGQKQY
j_call: TRBJ2-4
v_call: TRBV7-2

cdr3_aa: AGSGGFGTDTQY
j_call: TRBJ2-3
v_call: TRBV30

cdr3_aa: ASSQEYLVNEQF
j_call: TRBJ2-1
v_call: TRBV4-2

cdr3_aa: ASSLQSGNTEAF
j_call: TRBJ1-1
v_call: TRBV5-1

cdr3_aa: AWSVILGRGQF
j_call: TRBJ2-1
v_call: TRBV30

cdr3_aa: ASSWGDEQF
j_call: TRBJ2-1
v_call: TRBV5-6

cdr3_aa: ASSLYAGTDSNQPQH
j_call: TRBJ1-5
v_call: TRBV5-6

cdr3_aa: ASSLQGGQETQY
j_call: TRBJ2-5
v_call: TRBV6-5

cdr3_aa: ASSSDMAQGPSYNEQF
j_call: TRBJ2-1
v_call: TRBV7-9

cdr3_aa: ASSESGAIQETQY
j_call: TRBJ2-5
v_call: TRBV25-1

cdr3_aa: ASSPRLSSYNEQF
j_call: TRBJ2-1
v_call: TRBV9

cdr3_aa: ASSQVGLAKGNEQF
j_call: TRBJ2-1
v_call: TRBV4-1

cdr3_aa: ASSHRLAGYEQY
j_call: TRBJ2-7
v_call: TRBV4-2